This entry lists 2 T cell receptor beta chains sequenced from one sample in a study of cytomegalovirus exposure and HLA in healthy donors. Vbeta (60) and Jbeta (13) primers were used in the PCR. Sequencing was performed with immunoSEQ multiplex PCR; in TCRdb, only in-frame clones are kept and a portion is missing. This repertoire comprises 160,000 or so clones; its ten largest clones make up roughly 2%. Sequencing used PBMCs. These TCRs come from a man aged 25 to 45 in good health and CMV-seronegative.

The chain combines TRBV6-5 with TRBJ1-5; no clear D. Per germline, CDR1 MNHEY and CDR2 SVGAGI. The CDR3 has 13 amino acids. Trimming cost V 6 bases and J 1 base, with 7 bases left between them. DNA for the CDR3: TGTGCCAGCAGCCCAGGAAGCAATCAGCCCCAGCATTTT. It specifies CASSPGSNQPQHF.

The gene calls are TRBV7-2 and TRBJ1-5, with D unresolved. The CDR3 is made up of 14 amino acids. Germline values: CDR1 SGHTA, CDR2 FQGNSA. V lost 3 bases and J 2 bases, leaving 8 bases between the germline ends. The CDR3 nucleotides read TGTGCCAGCAGCTTTATCACGGGCAATCAGCCCCAGCATTTT. Amino acids: CASSFITGNQPQHF.